This TCR beta chain was recovered during a study of blood T cell repertoires in COVID-19. The overall study: Collection of acute and convalescent COVID-19 samples took place in the United States, Italy and Spain. PBMCs, B-cell-depleted T cells, or T cells provided the cDNA or gDNA that made up the material.

Germline CDR1 MDHEN, CDR2 SYDVKM. CDR3 length equals 15 residues. The V segment lost 7 bases and the J segment 7 bases; nucleotides outside the gene matches: 9. Per the original data handling: Amplification from reference gene primers served as the basis for estimated nucleated cell counts. The assay was immunoSEQ multiplex PCR, and TCRdb's table has in-frame clones only and misses some. V and J calls and clone size are as listed in that table; D and trimming were resolved from the DNA. The sample consists of roughly 180,000 clones, approximately 85% of them appearing once. V and J are TRBV28 and TRBJ2-2, with 10 bases aligning to TRBD1. The clonotype was recovered from a woman aged 55-70 years with acute or convalescent COVID-19. The sample consisted of peripheral blood. CDR3 nucleotide sequence: TGTGCCAGCATCTCCGGGACAGGGGTTCACGGGGAGCTGTTTTTT. It codes for CASISGTGVHGELFF.